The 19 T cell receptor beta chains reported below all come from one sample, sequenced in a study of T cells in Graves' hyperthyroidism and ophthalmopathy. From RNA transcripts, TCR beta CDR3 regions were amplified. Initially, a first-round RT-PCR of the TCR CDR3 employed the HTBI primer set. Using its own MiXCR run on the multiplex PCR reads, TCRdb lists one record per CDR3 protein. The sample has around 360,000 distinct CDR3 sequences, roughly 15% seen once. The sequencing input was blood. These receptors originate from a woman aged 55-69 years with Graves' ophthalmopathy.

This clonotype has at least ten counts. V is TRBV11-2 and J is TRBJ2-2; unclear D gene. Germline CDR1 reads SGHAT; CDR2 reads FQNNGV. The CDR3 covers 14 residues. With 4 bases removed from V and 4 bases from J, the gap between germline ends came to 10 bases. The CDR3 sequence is CASSSQRTTGELFF. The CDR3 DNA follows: TGTGCCAGCAGCTCTCAGCGAACCACCGGGGAGCTGTTTTTT.

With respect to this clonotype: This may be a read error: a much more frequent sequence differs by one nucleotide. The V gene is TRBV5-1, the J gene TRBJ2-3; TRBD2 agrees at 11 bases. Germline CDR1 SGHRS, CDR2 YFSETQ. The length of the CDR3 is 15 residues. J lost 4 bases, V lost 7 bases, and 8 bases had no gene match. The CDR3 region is CASGSGTSGSDTQYF. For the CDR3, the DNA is TGCGCCAGCGGCTCCGGGACTAGCGGCTCAGATACGCAGTATTTT.

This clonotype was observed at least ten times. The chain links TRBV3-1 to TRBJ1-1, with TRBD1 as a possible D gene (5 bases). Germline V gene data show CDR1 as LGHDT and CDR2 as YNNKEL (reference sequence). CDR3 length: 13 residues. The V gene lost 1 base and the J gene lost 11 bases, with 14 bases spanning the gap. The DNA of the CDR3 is TGTGCCAGCAGCCAAGTTCCGGGACGGCCGGCTTTCTTT. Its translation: CASSQVPGRPAFF.

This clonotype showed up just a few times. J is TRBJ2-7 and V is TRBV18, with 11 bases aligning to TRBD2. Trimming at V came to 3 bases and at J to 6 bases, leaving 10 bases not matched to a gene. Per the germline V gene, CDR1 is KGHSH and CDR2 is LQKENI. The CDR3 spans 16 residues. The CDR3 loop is CASSPTSGLAVFEQYF. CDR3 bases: TGTGCCAGCTCACCCACTTCGGGACTAGCGGTCTTCGAGCAGTACTTC.

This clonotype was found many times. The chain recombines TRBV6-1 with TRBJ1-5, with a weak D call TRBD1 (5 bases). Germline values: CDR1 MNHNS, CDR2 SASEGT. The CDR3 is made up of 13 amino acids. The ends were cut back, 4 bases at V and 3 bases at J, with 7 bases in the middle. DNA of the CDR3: TGTGCCAGCAGTGGACAGAACAATCAGCCCCAGCATTTT. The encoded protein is CASSGQNNQPQHF.

The CDR3 here is CASLSPLSQGWSTGELFF. The CDR3 coding sequence is TGTGCCAGCCTTTCCCCCCTTAGTCAGGGGTGGTCCACCGGGGAGCTGTTTTTT. The V and J genes are TRBV28 and TRBJ2-2; a weak D match, TRBD1 (6 bases). The CDR3 sequence is 18 residues long. CDR1 is MDHEN and CDR2 is SYDVKM in the germline V gene. V was clipped by 8 bases and J by 4 bases, with 26 bases between them.

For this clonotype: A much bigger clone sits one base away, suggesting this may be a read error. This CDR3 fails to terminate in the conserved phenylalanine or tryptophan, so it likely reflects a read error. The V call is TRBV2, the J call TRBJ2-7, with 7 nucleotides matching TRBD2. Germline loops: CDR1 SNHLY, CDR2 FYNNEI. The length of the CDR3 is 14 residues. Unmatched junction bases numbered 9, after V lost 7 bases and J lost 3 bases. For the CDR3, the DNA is TGTGCCAGCACCCCCTCCCGCGGGAGCTACGAGCAGTACTTA. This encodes CASTPSRGSYEQYL.

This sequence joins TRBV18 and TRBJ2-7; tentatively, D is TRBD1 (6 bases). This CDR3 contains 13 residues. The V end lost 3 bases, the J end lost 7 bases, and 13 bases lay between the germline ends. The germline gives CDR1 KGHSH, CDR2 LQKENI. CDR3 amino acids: CASSPREGGEQYF. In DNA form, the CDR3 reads TGTGCCAGCTCACCTCGGGAAGGGGGAGAGCAGTACTTC.

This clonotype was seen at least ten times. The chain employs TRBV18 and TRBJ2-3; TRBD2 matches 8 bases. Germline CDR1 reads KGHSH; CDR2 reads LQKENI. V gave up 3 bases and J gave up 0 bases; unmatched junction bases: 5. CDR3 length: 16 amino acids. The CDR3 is CASSPREGTSTDTQYF. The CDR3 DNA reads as TGTGCCAGCTCACCCCGGGAGGGAACTAGCACAGATACGCAGTATTTT.

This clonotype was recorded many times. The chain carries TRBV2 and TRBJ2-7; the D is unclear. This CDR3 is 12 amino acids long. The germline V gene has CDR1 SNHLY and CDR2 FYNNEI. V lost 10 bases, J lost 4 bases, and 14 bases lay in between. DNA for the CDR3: TGTGCCATCCAAGGCCAGGCGTACGAGCAGTACTTC. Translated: CAIQGQAYEQYF.

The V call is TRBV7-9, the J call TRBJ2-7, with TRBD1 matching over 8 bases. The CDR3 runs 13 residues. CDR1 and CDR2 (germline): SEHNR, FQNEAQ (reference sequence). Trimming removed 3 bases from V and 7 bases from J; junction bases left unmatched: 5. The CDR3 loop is CASSFSRTGEQYF. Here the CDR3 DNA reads TGTGCCAGCAGCTTCTCCCGGACAGGGGAGCAGTACTTC.

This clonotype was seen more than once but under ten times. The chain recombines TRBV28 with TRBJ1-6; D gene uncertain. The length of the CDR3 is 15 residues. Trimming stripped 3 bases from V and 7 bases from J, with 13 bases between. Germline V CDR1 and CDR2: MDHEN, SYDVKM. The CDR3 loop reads CASSLPALGNSPLHF. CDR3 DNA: TGTGCCAGCAGTTTGCCGGCCCTGGGGAATTCACCCCTCCACTTT.

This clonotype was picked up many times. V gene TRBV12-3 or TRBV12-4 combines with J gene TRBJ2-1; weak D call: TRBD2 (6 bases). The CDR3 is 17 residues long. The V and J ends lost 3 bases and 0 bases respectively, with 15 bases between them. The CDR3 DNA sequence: TGTGCCAGCAGTTTTAGGGACTTCGTGAGCTCCTACAATGAGCAGTTCTTC. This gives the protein CASSFRDFVSSYNEQFF.

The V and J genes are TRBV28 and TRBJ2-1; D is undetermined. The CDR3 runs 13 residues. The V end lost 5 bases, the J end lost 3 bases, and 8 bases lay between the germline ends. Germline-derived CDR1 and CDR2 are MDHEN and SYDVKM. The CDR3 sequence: CASSPPYYNEQFF. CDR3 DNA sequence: TGTGCCAGCAGTCCCCCCTACTACAATGAGCAGTTCTTC.

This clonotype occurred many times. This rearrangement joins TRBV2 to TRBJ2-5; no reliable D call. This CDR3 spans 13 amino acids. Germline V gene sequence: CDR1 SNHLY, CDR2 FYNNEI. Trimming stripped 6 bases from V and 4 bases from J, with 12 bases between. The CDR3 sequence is CASRELGRETQYF. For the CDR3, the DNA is TGTGCCAGCAGGGAGCTAGGTCGAGAGACCCAGTACTTC.

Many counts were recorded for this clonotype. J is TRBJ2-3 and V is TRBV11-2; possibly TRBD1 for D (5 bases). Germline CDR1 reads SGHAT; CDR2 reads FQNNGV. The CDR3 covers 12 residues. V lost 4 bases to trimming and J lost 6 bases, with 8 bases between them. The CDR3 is CASSSNRDTQYF. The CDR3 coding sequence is TGTGCCAGCAGCTCAAACAGGGATACGCAGTATTTT.

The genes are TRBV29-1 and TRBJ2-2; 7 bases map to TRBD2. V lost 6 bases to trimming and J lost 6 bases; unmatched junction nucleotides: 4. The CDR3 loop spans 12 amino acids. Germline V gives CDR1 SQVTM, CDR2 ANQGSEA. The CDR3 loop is CSVGLAAGELFF. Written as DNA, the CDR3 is TGCAGCGTGGGGCTAGCGGCCGGGGAGCTGTTTTTT.

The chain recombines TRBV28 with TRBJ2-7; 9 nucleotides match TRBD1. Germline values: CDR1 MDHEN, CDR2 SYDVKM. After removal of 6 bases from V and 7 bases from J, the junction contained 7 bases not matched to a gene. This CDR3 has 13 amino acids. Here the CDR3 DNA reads TGTGCCAGCAGCCCTAACAGGGGGCAGGAGCAGTACTTC. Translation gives CASSPNRGQEQYF.

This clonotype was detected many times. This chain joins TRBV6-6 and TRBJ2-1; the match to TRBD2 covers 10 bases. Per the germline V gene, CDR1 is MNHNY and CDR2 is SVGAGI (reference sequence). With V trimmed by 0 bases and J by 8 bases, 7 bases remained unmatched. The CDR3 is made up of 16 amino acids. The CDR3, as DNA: TGTGCCAGCAGTTACTCAAACCTAGCGGGAGCGTATGAGCAGTTCTTC. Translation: CASSYSNLAGAYEQFF.